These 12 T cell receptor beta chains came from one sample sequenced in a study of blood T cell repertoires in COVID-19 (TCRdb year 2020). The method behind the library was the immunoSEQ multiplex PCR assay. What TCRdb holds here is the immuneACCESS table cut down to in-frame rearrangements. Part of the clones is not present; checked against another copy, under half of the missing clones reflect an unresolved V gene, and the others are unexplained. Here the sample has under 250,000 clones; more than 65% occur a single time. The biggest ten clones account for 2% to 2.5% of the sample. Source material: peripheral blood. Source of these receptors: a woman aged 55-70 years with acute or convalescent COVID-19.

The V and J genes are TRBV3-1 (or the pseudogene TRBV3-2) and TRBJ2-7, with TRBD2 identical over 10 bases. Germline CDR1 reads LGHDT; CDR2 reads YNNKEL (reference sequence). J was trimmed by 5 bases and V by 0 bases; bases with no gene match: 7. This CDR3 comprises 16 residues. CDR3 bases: TGTGCCAGCAGCCAAGAAAGTTCACTAGCGGGGAACGAGCAGTACTTC. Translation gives CASSQESSLAGNEQYF.

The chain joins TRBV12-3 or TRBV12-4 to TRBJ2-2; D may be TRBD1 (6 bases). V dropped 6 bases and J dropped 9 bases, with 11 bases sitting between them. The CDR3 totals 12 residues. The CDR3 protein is CASSTGRRELFF. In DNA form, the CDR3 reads TGTGCCAGCAGCACAGGGAGAAGGGAGCTGTTTTTT.

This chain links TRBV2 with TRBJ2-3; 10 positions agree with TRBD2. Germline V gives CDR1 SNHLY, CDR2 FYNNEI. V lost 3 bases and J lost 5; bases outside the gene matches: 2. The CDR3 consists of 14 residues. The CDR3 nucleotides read TGTGCCAGCAGTGATTCTAGCGGGAGAGATACGCAGTATTTT. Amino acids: CASSDSSGRDTQYF.

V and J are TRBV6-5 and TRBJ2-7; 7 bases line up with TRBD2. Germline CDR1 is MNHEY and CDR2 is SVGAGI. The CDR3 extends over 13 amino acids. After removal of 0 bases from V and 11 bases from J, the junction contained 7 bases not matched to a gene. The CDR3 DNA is TGTGCCAGCAGTTACTCAGCGGGGAACTCGGAGTACTTC. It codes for CASSYSAGNSEYF.

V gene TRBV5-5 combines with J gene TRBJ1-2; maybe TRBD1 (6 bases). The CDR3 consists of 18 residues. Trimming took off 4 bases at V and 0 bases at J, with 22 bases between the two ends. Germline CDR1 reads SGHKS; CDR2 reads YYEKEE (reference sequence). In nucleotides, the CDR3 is TGTGCCAGCAGCGGCCGGGCCTCGAGCTCAGGGGCTAACTATGGCTACACCTTC. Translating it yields CASSGRASSSGANYGYTF.

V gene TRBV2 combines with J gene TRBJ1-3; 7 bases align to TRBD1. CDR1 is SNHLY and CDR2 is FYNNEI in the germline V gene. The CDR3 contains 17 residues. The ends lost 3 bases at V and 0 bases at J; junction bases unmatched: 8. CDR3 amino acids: CASSDETRGLSGNTIYF. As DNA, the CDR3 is TGTGCCAGCAGTGACGAGACAAGGGGGCTCTCTGGAAACACCATATATTTT. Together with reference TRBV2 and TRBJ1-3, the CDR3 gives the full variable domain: EPEVTQTPSHQVTQMGQEVILRCVPISNHLYFYWYRQILGQKVEFLVSFYNNEISEKSEIFDDQFSVERPDGSNFTLKIRSTKLEDSAMYFCASSDETRGLSGNTIYFGEGSWLTVV.

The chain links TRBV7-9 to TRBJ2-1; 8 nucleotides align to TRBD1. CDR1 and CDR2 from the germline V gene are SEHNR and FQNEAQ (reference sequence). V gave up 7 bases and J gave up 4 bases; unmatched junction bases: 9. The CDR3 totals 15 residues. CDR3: CASKGGQGSYNEQFF. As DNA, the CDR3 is TGTGCCAGCAAGGGAGGACAGGGATCGTACAATGAGCAGTTCTTC.

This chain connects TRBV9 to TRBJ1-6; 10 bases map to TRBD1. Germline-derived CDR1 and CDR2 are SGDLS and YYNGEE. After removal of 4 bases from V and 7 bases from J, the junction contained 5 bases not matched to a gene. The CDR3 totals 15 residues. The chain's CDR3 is CASSPRDRGNSPLHF. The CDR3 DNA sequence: TGTGCCAGCAGCCCACGGGACAGGGGAAATTCACCCCTCCACTTT.

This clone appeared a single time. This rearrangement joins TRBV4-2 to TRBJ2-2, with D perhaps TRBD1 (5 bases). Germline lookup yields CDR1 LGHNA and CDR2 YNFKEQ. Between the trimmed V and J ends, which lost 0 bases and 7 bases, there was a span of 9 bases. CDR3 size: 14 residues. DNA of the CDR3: TGTGCCAGCAGCCAAGAAAAGGGGCTCGGGGAGCTGTTTTTT. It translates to CASSQEKGLGELFF.

CDR3 DNA: TGTGCCAGCAGTCGAGGGCGGAAGAACACTGAAGCTTTCTTT. Translated, it gives CASSRGRKNTEAFF. The chain couples TRBV27 to TRBJ1-1; the D is unclear. The CDR3 is made up of 14 amino acids. Trimming stripped 5 bases from V and 1 base from J, with 11 bases between. Germline V CDR1 and CDR2: MNHEY, SMNVEV (reference sequence).

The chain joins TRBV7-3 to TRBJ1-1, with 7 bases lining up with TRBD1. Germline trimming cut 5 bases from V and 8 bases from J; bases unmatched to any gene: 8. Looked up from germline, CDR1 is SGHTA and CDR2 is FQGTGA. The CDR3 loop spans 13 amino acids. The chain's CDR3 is CASSQETGTEAFF. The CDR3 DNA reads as TGTGCCAGCAGCCAAGAGACAGGGACCGAAGCTTTCTTT.

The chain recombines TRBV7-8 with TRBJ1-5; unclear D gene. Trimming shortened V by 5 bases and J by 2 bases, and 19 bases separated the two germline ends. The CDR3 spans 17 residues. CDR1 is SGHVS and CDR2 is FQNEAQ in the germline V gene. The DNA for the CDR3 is TGTGCCAGCAGCCGTTCTGTCAAAAGCGTTGGCAATCAGCCCCAGCATTTT. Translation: CASSRSVKSVGNQPQHF.